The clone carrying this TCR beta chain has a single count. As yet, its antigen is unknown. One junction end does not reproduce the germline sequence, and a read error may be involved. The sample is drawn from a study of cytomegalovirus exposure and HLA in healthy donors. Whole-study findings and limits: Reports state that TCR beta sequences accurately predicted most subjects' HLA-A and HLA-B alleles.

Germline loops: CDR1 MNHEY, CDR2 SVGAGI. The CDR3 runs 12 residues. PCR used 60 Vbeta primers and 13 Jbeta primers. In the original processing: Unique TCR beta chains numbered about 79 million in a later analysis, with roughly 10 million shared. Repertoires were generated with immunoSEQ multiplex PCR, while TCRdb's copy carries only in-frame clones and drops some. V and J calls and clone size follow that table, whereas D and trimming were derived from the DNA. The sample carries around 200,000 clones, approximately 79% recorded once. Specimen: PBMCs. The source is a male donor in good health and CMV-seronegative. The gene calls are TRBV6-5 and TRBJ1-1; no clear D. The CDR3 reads CASSYSNPGQSF. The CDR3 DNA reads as TGTGCCAGCAGTTACTCGAATCCGGGTCAGAGCTTT.